This entry features one TCR beta chain sequence. The length of the CDR3 is 15 residues. CDR1 is SEHNR, CDR2 FQNEAQ, per germline (reference sequence). V lost 1 base to trimming and J lost 7 bases, with 11 bases between them. The data were taken from a study of T cells in Graves' hyperthyroidism and ophthalmopathy. RNA transcripts provided the source from which TCR beta CDR3 regions were amplified. RT-PCR in the first round (using the HTBI primer set) targeted the TCR CDR3. TCRdb passed the multiplex PCR reads through MiXCR, listing each CDR3 protein once. The table has about 400,000 distinct CDR3 sequences, roughly 25% seen once.

This chain joins TRBV7-9 and TRBJ1-6; no definite D call. The receptor was isolated from a man aged 50 or older with Graves' hyperthyroidism. Material for sequencing was blood. CDR3 bases: TGTGCCAGCAGCTTAGAACCTCCGGGAAATTCACCCCTCCACTTT. Its protein is CASSLEPPGNSPLHF.